This TCR beta chain is from a study of tumor-infiltrating lymphocytes in localized non-small cell lung cancer. Whole-study context: Some samples were collected after neoadjuvant chemotherapy; smokers, never-smokers and several histologies were included. Each patient gave resected tumor and non-adjacent uninvolved lung tissue.

The table came from immunoSEQ multiplex PCR; TCRdb's copy has only in-frame clones and leaves some out. The sample records over 15,000 clones, about 70% being singletons. V lost 1 base, J lost 4 bases, and 12 bases lay in between. There are 15 residues in the CDR3. In germline, CDR1 is SEHNR, CDR2 FQNEAQ (reference sequence). The receptor comes from a human donor with non-small cell lung cancer. The sample was lung tumor tissue. V and J are TRBV7-9 and TRBJ2-3; TRBD2 might be the D (6 bases). The CDR3 nucleotides are TGTGCCAGCAGCTTAGGAAGAGCGGGCGCAGATACGCAGTATTTT. Protein product: CASSLGRAGADTQYF.